Sequencing of this T cell receptor (beta chain) was carried out in a study of blood T cell repertoires in COVID-19. Study-level information: Sites in the United States, Italy and Spain provided acute and convalescent COVID-19 samples. Sample material is recorded as cDNA or gDNA derived from T cells, B-cell-depleted T cells, or PBMCs.

J lost 8 bases, V lost 2 bases, and 9 bases had no gene match. The CDR3 totals 16 residues. The V gene's germline CDR1 is MDHEN and CDR2 SYDVKM. Original data processing: The authors estimated nucleated cell counts from reference gene primer amplification. The table came from immunoSEQ multiplex PCR; TCRdb's copy has only in-frame clones and leaves some out. V and J calls and clone size follow that table, whereas D and trimming were derived from the DNA. The table records 250,000 to 400,000 clones, 90% of them present only once. During active infection, Seattle patients enrolled and were then monitored through disease.

Sequencing was done on a sample of peripheral blood. The receptor's source is a woman in her twenties or thirties with COVID-19, enrolled during active disease. V gene TRBV28 combines with J gene TRBJ1-4; 9 bases fit TRBD1. The chain's CDR3 is CASSLRRDRVSEKLFF. CDR3 bases: TGTGCCAGCAGTTTAAGGCGGGACAGGGTAAGCGAAAAACTGTTTTTT.